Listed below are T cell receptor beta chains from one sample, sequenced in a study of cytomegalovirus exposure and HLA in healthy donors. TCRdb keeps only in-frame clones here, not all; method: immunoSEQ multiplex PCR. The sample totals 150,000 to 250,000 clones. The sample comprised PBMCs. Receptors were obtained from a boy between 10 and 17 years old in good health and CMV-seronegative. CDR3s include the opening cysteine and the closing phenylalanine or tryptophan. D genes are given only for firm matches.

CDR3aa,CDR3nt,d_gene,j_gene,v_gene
CASSSTGGELFF,TGTGCCAGCAGCTCGACGGGCGGGGAGCTGTTTTTT,NA,TRBJ2-2,TRBV9
CASREWTSGREQFF,TGTGCCAGCAGGGAATGGACTAGCGGGCGTGAGCAGTTCTTC,TRBD2,TRBJ2-1,TRBV2
CTSSAGEANYGYTF,TGCACCAGCAGCGCCGGGGAAGCTAACTATGGCTACACCTTC,NA,TRBJ1-2,TRBV1
CSAETDSGNTIYF,TGCAGCGCTGAGACAGATTCTGGAAACACCATATATTTT,NA,TRBJ1-3,TRBV29-1
CASSPKQGDEKLFF,TGCGCCAGCAGCCCCAAACAGGGGGATGAAAAACTGTTTTTT,TRBD1,TRBJ1-4,TRBV4-3
CASSDGTGGEKLFF,TGTGCCAGCAGCGATGGGACAGGGGGTGAAAAACTGTTTTTT,TRBD1,TRBJ1-4,TRBV9
CASSFRQNTEAFF,TGTGCCAGCAGCTTTAGACAGAACACTGAAGCTTTCTTT,NA,TRBJ1-1,TRBV7-6
CASSSLYGSIVYGQYF,TGTGCCAGCAGCTCCCTGTACGGGTCGATAGTCTACGGGCAGTACTTC,NA,TRBJ2-7,TRBV11-2
CASSLHEKNIQYF,TGCGCCAGCAGCTTACATGAAAAAAACATTCAGTACTTC,NA,TRBJ2-4,TRBV5-1
CASKSGGNTEAFF,TGTGCCAGCAAATCCGGGGGGAACACTGAAGCTTTCTTT,NA,TRBJ1-1,TRBV28
CASSRTGGRPDTQYF,TGTGCCAGCAGCCGAACAGGGGGACGGCCAGATACGCAGTATTTT,TRBD1,TRBJ2-3,TRBV7-2
CATIETGRYGYTF,TGTGCCACCATAGAGACAGGTAGATATGGCTACACCTTC,NA,TRBJ1-2,TRBV6-5
CASRQTATNEKLFF,TGTGCCAGCAGACAGACAGCAACTAATGAAAAACTGTTTTTT,NA,TRBJ1-4,TRBV28
CATRAGTNSYEQYF,TGTGCCACCCGGGCTGGGACAAACTCCTACGAGCAGTACTTC,NA,TRBJ2-7,TRBV19
CASSGQDTEAFF,TGTGCCAGCAGCGGACAGGACACTGAAGCTTTCTTT,TRBD1,TRBJ1-1,TRBV11-3
CASREGLNTEAFF,TGTGCCAGTAGGGAGGGGTTGAACACTGAAGCTTTCTTT,NA,TRBJ1-1,TRBV19
CASSLDSLNSPLHF,TGTGCCAGCTCACTGGACAGCCTGAATTCACCCCTCCACTTT,NA,TRBJ1-6,TRBV18
CASSLYHGETQYF,TGTGCCAGCTCACTTTATCACGGGGAGACCCAGTACTTC,NA,TRBJ2-5,TRBV27
CASSPTGVGEQYF,TGCGCCAGCAGCCCGACAGGGGTTGGCGAGCAGTACTTC,TRBD1,TRBJ2-7,TRBV5-1
CASSTQRTGTYEQYF,TGTGCCAGTAGTACCCAACGGACAGGGACCTACGAGCAGTACTTC,TRBD1,TRBJ2-7,TRBV19
CASRPEVGGNQPQHF,TGTGCCAGTCGCCCGGAGGTCGGAGGCAATCAGCCCCAGCATTTT,NA,TRBJ1-5,TRBV19
CASSLLAGGNLGYGYTF,TGTGCCAGCAGTTTATTGGCAGGGGGGAACCTTGGGTATGGCTACACCTTC,TRBD1,TRBJ1-2,TRBV28
CASSYPQNSNQPQHF,TGTGCCAGCAGTTACCCGCAGAATAGCAATCAGCCCCAGCATTTT,NA,TRBJ1-5,TRBV6-6
CASSKEGGPYEQYF,TGTGCCAGCAGCAAAGAGGGCGGCCCCTACGAGCAGTACTTC,NA,TRBJ2-7,TRBV9
CASSQTGRTRLSLGMQYF,TGTGCCAGCAGTCAGACAGGCCGAACTAGGCTCTCCTTGGGGATGCAGTACTTC,NA,TRBJ2-7,TRBV28
CAISERGSENEQFF,TGTGCCATCAGTGAGCGGGGTAGCGAGAATGAGCAGTTCTTC,NA,TRBJ2-1,TRBV10-3
CASRERGRTDTQYF,TGTGCCAGCAGGGAGCGGGGAAGGACAGATACGCAGTATTTT,TRBD2,TRBJ2-3,TRBV7-8
CASSRTGFVETQYF,TGTGCCAGCAGCCGGACAGGGTTTGTGGAGACCCAGTACTTC,TRBD1,TRBJ2-5,TRBV27
CASSFRGTYEQYF,TGTGCCAGCAGCTTCAGGGGCACCTACGAGCAGTACTTC,NA,TRBJ2-7,TRBV7-2
CASSIWRSDTIYF,TGTGCCAGTAGTATTTGGCGGAGTGACACCATATATTTT,NA,TRBJ1-3,TRBV19
CASSPEPDTNSYNEQFF,TGTGCCAGCAGCCCGGAGCCGGACACAAACTCATACAATGAGCAGTTCTTC,NA,TRBJ2-1,TRBV5-6
CARSPRAGGGGADEQYF,TGTGCCAGAAGCCCCCGCGCGGGGGGCGGGGGGGCCGACGAGCAGTACTTC,NA,TRBJ2-7,TRBV7-5
CASSYSFQGSSPLHF,TGTGCCAGCAGTTACTCGTTTCAGGGTTCTTCACCCCTCCACTTT,NA,TRBJ1-6,TRBV6-5
CASSFVSRDTEAFF,TGCGCCAGCAGCTTTGTATCCAGGGACACTGAAGCTTTCTTT,NA,TRBJ1-1,TRBV5-1
CASSATSRVYNSPLHF,TGTGCCAGCAGCGCGACTTCCAGGGTTTATAATTCACCCCTCCACTTT,NA,TRBJ1-6,TRBV7-6
CASSYPEVVPSYEQYF,TGTGCCAGCAGTTACCCTGAGGTAGTACCATCCTACGAGCAGTACTTC,NA,TRBJ2-7,TRBV6-6
CASSKQGNTEAFF,TGTGCCAGCAGTAAACAGGGGAACACTGAAGCTTTCTTT,NA,TRBJ1-1,TRBV6-6
CASSEEVEVGELFF,TGTGCCAGCAGCGAAGAGGTAGAGGTCGGGGAGCTGTTTTTT,NA,TRBJ2-2,TRBV9
CASSSGVRAASYEQYF,TGTGCCAGTAGCTCGGGGGTCAGGGCAGCTAGCTACGAGCAGTACTTC,NA,TRBJ2-7,TRBV19
CASSDRGTDTQYF,TGTGCCAGCAGTGACAGGGGAACAGATACGCAGTATTTT,NA,TRBJ2-3,TRBV2
CASSPLGGLSYEQYF,TGTGCCAGCAGCCCACTGGGGGGACTTTCCTACGAGCAGTACTTC,NA,TRBJ2-7,TRBV6-5
CASSVLHIYNEQFF,TGTGCCAGCAGTGTGTTACACATTTACAATGAGCAGTTCTTC,NA,TRBJ2-1,TRBV2
CASSKAGGTYNSPLHF,TGTGCCAGCAGCAAAGCGGGCGGGACCTATAATTCACCCCTCCACTTT,NA,TRBJ1-6,TRBV21-1
CASSLYTGELFF,TGTGCCAGCAGCCTATACACCGGGGAGCTGTTTTTT,NA,TRBJ2-2,TRBV11-3
CASSPPVVAKNIQYF,TGTGCCAGCTCACCACCGGTAGTAGCCAAAAACATTCAGTACTTC,NA,TRBJ2-4,TRBV18
CASTDGGGRYEQYF,TGTGCCAGCACCGATGGGGGGGGTCGGTACGAGCAGTACTTC,TRBD2,TRBJ2-7,TRBV6-5
CAWSVRGPGYEQYF,TGTGCCTGGAGTGTAAGGGGCCCCGGCTACGAGCAGTACTTC,NA,TRBJ2-7,TRBV30
CASSPLDRKETQYF,TGTGCCAGCAGTCCTCTGGACAGGAAAGAGACCCAGTACTTC,TRBD1,TRBJ2-5,TRBV28
CATHQAPGYGYTF,TGCGCCACCCACCAAGCTCCAGGCTATGGCTACACCTTC,NA,TRBJ1-2,TRBV4-1
CASSLRGAKNIQYF,TGTGCCAGCAGTTTGCGAGGGGCCAAAAACATTCAGTACTTC,NA,TRBJ2-4,TRBV28
CASSPPFREPPEAFF,TGTGCCAGCTCACCACCCTTCAGGGAACCGCCTGAAGCTTTCTTT,NA,TRBJ1-1,TRBV18
CASSLSGRGYTF,TGTGCCAGCAGCTTATCCGGCAGGGGCTACACCTTC,NA,TRBJ1-2,TRBV13